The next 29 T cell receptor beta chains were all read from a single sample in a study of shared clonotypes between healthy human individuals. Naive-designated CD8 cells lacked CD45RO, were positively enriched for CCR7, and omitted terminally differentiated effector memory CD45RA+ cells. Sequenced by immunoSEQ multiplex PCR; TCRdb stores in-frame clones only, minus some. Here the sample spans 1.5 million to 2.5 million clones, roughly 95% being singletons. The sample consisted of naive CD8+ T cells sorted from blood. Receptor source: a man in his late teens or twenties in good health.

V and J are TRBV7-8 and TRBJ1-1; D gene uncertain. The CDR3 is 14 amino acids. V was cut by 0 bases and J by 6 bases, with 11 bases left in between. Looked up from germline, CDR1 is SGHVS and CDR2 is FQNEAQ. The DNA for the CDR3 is TGTGCCAGCAGCTTAGCCGTCGGAGGTTCTGAAGCTTTCTTT. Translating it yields CASSLAVGGSEAFF.

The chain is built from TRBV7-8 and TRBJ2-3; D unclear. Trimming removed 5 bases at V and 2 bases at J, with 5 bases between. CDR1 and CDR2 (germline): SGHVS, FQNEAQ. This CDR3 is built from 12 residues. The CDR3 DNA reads TGTGCCAGCAGCCCGCCCACAGATACGCAGTATTTT. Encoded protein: CASSPPTDTQYF.

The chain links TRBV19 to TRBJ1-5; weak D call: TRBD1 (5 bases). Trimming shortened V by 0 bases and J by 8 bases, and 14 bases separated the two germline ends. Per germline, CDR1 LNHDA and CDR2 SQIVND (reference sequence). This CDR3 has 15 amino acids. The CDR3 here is CASSIEEGKTEPQHF. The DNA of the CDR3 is TGTGCCAGTAGTATAGAGGAGGGGAAGACAGAGCCCCAGCATTTT.

The CDR3 nucleotides are TGTGCCAGCAGCTTAGCTAGCAACGAGCAGTACTTC. It yields the protein CASSLASNEQYF. This sequence joins TRBV11-2 and TRBJ2-7; possible D gene TRBD2, 5 bases. Germline CDR1 is SGHAT and CDR2 is FQNNGV. CDR3 size: 12 residues. The V and J ends lost 1 base and 5 bases respectively, with 6 bases between them. Variable domain in full (rest from reference TRBV11-2 and TRBJ2-7): EAGVAQSPRYKIIEKRQSVAFWCNPISGHATLYWYQQILGQGPKLLIQFQNNGVVDDSQLPKDRFSAERLKGVDSTLKIQPAKLEDSAVYLCASSLASNEQYFGPGTRLTVT.

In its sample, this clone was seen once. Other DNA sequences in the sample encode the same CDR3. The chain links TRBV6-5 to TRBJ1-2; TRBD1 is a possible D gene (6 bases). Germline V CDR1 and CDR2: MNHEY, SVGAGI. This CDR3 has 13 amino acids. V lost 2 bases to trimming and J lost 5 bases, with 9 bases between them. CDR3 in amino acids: CASSYEGGYGYTF. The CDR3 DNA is TGTGCCAGCAGTTACGAAGGGGGTTATGGCTACACCTTC.

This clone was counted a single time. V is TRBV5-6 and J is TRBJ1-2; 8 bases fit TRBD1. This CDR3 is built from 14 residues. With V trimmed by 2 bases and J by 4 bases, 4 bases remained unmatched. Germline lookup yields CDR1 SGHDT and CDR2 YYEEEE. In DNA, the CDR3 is TGTGCCAGCAGCTTAAGGACAGGGCTCTATGGCTACACCTTC. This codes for CASSLRTGLYGYTF.

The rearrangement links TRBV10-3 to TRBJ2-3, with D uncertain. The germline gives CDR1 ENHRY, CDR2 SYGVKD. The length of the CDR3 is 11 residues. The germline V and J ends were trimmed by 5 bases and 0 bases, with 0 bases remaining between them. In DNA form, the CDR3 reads TGTGCCATCAGTAGCACAGATACGCAGTATTTT. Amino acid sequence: CAISSTDTQYF.

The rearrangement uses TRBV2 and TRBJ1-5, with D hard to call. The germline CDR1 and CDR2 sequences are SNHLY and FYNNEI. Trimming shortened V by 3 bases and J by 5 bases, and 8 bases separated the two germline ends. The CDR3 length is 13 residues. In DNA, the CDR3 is TGTGCCAGCAGTGAGGGATGGGATCAGCCCCAGCATTTT. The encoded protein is CASSEGWDQPQHF.

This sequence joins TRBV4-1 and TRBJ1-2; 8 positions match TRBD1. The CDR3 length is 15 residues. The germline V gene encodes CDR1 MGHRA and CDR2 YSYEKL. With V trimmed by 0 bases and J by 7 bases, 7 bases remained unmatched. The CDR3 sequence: CASSQDSWTGPGYTF. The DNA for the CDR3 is TGCGCCAGCAGCCAAGATTCCTGGACAGGGCCTGGCTACACCTTC.

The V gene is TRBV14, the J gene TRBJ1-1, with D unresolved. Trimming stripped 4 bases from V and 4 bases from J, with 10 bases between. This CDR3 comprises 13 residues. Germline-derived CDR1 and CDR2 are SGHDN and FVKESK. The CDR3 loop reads CASSPLSFTEAFF. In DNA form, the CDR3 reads TGTGCCAGCAGCCCACTTAGTTTCACTGAAGCTTTCTTT.

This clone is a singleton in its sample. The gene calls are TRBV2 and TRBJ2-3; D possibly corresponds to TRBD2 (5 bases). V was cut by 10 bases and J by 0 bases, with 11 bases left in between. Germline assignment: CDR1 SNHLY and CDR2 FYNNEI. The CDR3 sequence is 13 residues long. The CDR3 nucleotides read TGTGCCAACTTCGGCGGGAGCACAGATACGCAGTATTTT. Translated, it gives CANFGGSTDTQYF. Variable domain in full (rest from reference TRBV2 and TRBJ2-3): EPEVTQTPSHQVTQMGQEVILRCVPISNHLYFYWYRQILGQKVEFLVSFYNNEISEKSEIFDDQFSVERPDGSNFTLKIRSTKLEDSAMYFCANFGGSTDTQYFGPGTRLTVL.

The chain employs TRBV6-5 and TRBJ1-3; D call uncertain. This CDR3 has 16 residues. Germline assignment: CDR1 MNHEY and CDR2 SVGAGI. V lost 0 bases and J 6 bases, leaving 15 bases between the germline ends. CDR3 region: CASSYSMGESANTIYF. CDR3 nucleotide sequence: TGTGCCAGCAGTTACTCGATGGGCGAGAGTGCAAACACCATATATTTT.

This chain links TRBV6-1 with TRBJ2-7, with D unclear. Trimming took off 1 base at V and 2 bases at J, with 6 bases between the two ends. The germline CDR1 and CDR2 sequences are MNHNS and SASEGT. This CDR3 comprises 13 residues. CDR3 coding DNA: TGTGCCAGCAGTGAAGGCATCCCCTACGAGCAGTACTTC. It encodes CASSEGIPYEQYF.

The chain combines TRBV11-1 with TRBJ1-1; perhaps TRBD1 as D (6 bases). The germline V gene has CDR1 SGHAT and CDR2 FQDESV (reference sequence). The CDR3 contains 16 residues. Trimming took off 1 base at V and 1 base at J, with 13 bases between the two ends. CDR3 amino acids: CASSLDLGGANTEAFF. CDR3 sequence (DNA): TGTGCCAGCAGCTTAGACCTCGGGGGCGCGAACACTGAAGCTTTCTTT.

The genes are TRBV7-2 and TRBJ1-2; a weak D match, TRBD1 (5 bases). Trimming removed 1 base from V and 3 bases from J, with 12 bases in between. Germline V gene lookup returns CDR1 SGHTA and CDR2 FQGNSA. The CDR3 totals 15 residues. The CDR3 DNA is TGTGCCAGCAGCTTAGTAGGGACTGCCGACTATGGCTACACCTTC. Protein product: CASSLVGTADYGYTF.

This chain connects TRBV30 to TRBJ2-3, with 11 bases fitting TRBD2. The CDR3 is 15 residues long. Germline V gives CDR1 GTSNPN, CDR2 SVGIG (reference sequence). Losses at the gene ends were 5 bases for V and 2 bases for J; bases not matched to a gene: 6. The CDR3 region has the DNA TGTGCCTGGGAGCCTAGCGGGGGGACCACAGATACGCAGTATTTT. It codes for CAWEPSGGTTDTQYF.

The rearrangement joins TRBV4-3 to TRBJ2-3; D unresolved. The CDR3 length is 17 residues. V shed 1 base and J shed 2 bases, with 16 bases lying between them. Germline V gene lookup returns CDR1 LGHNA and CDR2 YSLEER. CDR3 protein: CASSQVEDAAYTDTQYF. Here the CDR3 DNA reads TGCGCCAGCAGCCAAGTAGAGGACGCCGCTTACACAGATACGCAGTATTTT.

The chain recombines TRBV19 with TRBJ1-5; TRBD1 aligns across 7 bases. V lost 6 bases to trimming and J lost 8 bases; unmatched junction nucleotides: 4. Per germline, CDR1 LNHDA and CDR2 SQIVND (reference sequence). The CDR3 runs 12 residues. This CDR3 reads CASRQGSEPQHF. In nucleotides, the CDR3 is TGTGCCAGTAGACAGGGGTCGGAGCCCCAGCATTTT.

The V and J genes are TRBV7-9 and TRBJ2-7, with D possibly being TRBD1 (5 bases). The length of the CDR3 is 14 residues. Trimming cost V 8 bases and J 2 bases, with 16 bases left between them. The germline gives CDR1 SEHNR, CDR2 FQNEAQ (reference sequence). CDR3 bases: TGTGCCAGCCACAGGATGGAGACAGCCTACGAGCAGTACTTC. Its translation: CASHRMETAYEQYF.

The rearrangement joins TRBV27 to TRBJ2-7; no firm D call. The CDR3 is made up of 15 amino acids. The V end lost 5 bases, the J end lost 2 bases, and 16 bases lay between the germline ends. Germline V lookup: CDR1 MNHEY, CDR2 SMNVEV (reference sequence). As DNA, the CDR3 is TGTGCCAGCAGTCCCTCCGTCGAACCAACCTACGAGCAGTACTTC. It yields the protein CASSPSVEPTYEQYF.

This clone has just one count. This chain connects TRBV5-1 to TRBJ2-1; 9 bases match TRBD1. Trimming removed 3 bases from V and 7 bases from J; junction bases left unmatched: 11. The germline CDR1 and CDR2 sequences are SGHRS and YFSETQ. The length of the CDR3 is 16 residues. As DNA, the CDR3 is TGCGCCAGCAGCTCCCTCCGACAGGGGGACGGAAATGAGCAGTTCTTC. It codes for CASSSLRQGDGNEQFF. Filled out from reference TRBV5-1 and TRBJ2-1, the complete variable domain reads KAGVTQTPRYLIKTRGQQVTLSCSPISGHRSVSWYQQTPGQGLQFLFEYFSETQRNKGNFPGRFSGRQFSNSRSEMNVSTLELGDSALYLCASSSLRQGDGNEQFFGPGTRLTVL.

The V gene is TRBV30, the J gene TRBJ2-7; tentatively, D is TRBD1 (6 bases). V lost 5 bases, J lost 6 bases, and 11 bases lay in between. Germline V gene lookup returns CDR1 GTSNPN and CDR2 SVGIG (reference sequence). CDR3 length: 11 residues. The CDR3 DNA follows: TGTGCCTGGGGGACACCCCTCGAGCAGTACTTC. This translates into CAWGTPLEQYF.

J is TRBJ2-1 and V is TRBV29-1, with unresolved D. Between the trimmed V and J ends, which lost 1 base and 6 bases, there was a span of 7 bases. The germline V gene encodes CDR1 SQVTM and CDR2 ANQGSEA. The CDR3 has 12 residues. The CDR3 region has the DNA TGCAGCGTTGAAGTGTTAGCCAATGAGCAGTTCTTC. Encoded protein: CSVEVLANEQFF.

In nucleotides, the CDR3 is TGTGCCAGCAGCACCAGACAGGGACAAGGGTATGGCTACACCTTC. Translation: CASSTRQGQGYGYTF. The V call is TRBV11-2, the J call TRBJ1-2; 7 bases are shared with TRBD1. The germline CDR1 and CDR2 sequences are SGHAT and FQNNGV. With 5 bases clipped from V and 5 bases from J, the junction kept 11 bases outside the gene matches. CDR3 length equals 15 residues.

CDR3 DNA: TGTGCCAGCTCACCAAGTGCTGAGTCCTACGAGCAGTACTTC. Translated: CASSPSAESYEQYF. The chain has TRBV18 and TRBJ2-7, with D unresolved. Germline V lookup: CDR1 KGHSH, CDR2 LQKENI. V shed 2 bases and J shed 1 base, with 9 bases lying between them. The CDR3 has 14 amino acids.

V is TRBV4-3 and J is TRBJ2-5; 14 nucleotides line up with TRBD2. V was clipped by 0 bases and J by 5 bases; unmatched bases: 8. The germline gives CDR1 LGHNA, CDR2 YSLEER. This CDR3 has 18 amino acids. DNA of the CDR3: TGCGCCAGCAGCCAAGAGGTGGGAGGGACTAGCGGGAGTGAGACCCAGTACTTC. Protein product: CASSQEVGGTSGSETQYF.

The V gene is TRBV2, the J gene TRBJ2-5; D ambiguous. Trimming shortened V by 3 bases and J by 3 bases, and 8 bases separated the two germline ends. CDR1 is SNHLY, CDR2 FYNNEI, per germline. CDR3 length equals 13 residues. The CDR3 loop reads CASSEAPKETQYF. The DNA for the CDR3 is TGTGCCAGCAGTGAGGCGCCAAAAGAGACCCAGTACTTC.

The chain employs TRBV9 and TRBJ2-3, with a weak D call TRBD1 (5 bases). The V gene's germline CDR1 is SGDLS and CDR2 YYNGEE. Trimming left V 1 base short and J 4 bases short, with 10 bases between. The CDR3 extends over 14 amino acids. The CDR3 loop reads CASSVQRGPDTQYF. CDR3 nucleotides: TGTGCCAGCAGCGTACAAAGGGGCCCAGATACGCAGTATTTT.

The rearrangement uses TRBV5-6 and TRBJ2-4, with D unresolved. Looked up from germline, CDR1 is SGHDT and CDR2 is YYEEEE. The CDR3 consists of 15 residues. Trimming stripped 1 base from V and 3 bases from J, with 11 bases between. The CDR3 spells CASSLFVPGKNIQYF. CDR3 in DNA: TGTGCCAGCAGCTTGTTTGTCCCGGGCAAAAACATTCAGTACTTC.